These T cell receptor beta chains were read from a single sample in a study of regulatory T cells in long-lasting Graves disease. TCRdb reanalysed the multiplex PCR reads using MiXCR and keeps one entry per CDR3 protein. The sample yields about 380,000 distinct CDR3 sequences, around 15% seen once. The material was peripheral blood mononuclear cells (PBMCs), obtained at new diagnosis, from a patient treated with antithyroid drugs. The receptors come from a female donor with Graves disease. CDR3s include the opening cysteine and the closing phenylalanine or tryptophan.

CDR3aa: CSASRDGNSPLHF
j_gene: TRBJ1-6
v_gene: TRBV20-1

CDR3aa: CASSTGPWTGGGTEAFF
j_gene: TRBJ1-1
v_gene: TRBV7-2

CDR3aa: CASRTELIEQFF
j_gene: TRBJ2-1
v_gene: TRBV2

CDR3aa: CASSPQGGSNEQYF
j_gene: TRBJ2-7
v_gene: TRBV7-8

CDR3aa: CASSRGLLGDPRTGELFF
j_gene: TRBJ2-2
v_gene: TRBV7-9

CDR3aa: CASSYSGQYNSPLHF
j_gene: TRBJ1-6
v_gene: TRBV6-2/TRBV6-3

CDR3aa: CASSYVLGEQYF
j_gene: TRBJ2-7
v_gene: TRBV12-3/TRBV12-4

CDR3aa: CASSFTGGNNSPLHF
j_gene: TRBJ1-6
v_gene: TRBV11-2

CDR3aa: CASSAGTAVIVYGYTF
j_gene: TRBJ1-2
v_gene: TRBV19

CDR3aa: CASSPYQERGDYEQYF
j_gene: TRBJ2-7
v_gene: TRBV28

CDR3aa: CASSGGGSAYEQYF
j_gene: TRBJ2-7
v_gene: TRBV12-3/TRBV12-4

CDR3aa: CATSDLTGGEETQYF
j_gene: TRBJ2-5
v_gene: TRBV24-1

CDR3aa: CASSHGTSGIDEQFF
j_gene: TRBJ2-1
v_gene: TRBV7-3

CDR3aa: CSARGTGQETQYF
j_gene: TRBJ2-5
v_gene: TRBV20-1

CDR3aa: CAWSPGTGSTDTQYF
j_gene: TRBJ2-3
v_gene: TRBV30

CDR3aa: CASAKIGTRNTEAFF
j_gene: TRBJ1-1
v_gene: TRBV6-2/TRBV6-3

CDR3aa: CAIRMDSSTDTQYF
j_gene: TRBJ2-3
v_gene: TRBV10-3

CDR3aa: CASSPGGAGLTYNEQFF
j_gene: TRBJ2-1
v_gene: TRBV12-3/TRBV12-4

CDR3aa: CASSLVNRADTQYF
j_gene: TRBJ2-3
v_gene: TRBV6-1

CDR3aa: CASRHGDRRTYEQYF
j_gene: TRBJ2-7
v_gene: TRBV12-3/TRBV12-4

CDR3aa: CAWSVTGSDTQYF
j_gene: TRBJ2-3
v_gene: TRBV30

CDR3aa: CASSRTGQGPEQFF
j_gene: TRBJ2-1
v_gene: TRBV6-1

CDR3aa: CASSQAPVLAEPWETQYF
j_gene: TRBJ2-5
v_gene: TRBV4-3

CDR3aa: CASSPRTSGELFF
j_gene: TRBJ2-2
v_gene: TRBV11-3

CDR3aa: CAVAGEISDTQYF
j_gene: TRBJ2-3
v_gene: TRBV10-1

CDR3aa: CASSAQGLAGENIQYF
j_gene: TRBJ2-4
v_gene: TRBV6-1

CDR3aa: CASSLVATGRSSYEQYF
j_gene: TRBJ2-7
v_gene: TRBV7-9

CDR3aa: CASGGQGPYEQYF
j_gene: TRBJ2-7
v_gene: TRBV12-3/TRBV12-4

CDR3aa: CASSRAGQGYSEQFF
j_gene: TRBJ2-1
v_gene: TRBV5-1

CDR3aa: CASSLDSLMNTEAFF
j_gene: TRBJ1-1
v_gene: TRBV28

CDR3aa: CASSLGRGTAMNTEAFF
j_gene: TRBJ1-1
v_gene: TRBV11-2

CDR3aa: CASSPTVMHTGELFF
j_gene: TRBJ2-2
v_gene: TRBV19

CDR3aa: CASSSRQGWRGEQYF
j_gene: TRBJ2-7
v_gene: TRBV27

CDR3aa: CASSLSYPRGTGELFF
j_gene: TRBJ2-2
v_gene: TRBV12-3/TRBV12-4

CDR3aa: CASSLRDRGHNEQFF
j_gene: TRBJ2-1
v_gene: TRBV7-9

CDR3aa: CASSPGTGPNYGYTF
j_gene: TRBJ1-2
v_gene: TRBV5-6

CDR3aa: CASRRTSSNQPQHF
j_gene: TRBJ1-5
v_gene: TRBV12-3/TRBV12-4

CDR3aa: CASSRQSEKLFF
j_gene: TRBJ1-4
v_gene: TRBV6-2/TRBV6-3

CDR3aa: CASSALAGGGETQYF
j_gene: TRBJ2-5
v_gene: TRBV6-1

CDR3aa: CASSSTRDLSNTEAFF
j_gene: TRBJ1-1
v_gene: TRBV19

CDR3aa: CASSQDRGRFYEQYF
j_gene: TRBJ2-7
v_gene: TRBV3-1

CDR3aa: CASSVDGQDHEQYF
j_gene: TRBJ2-7
v_gene: TRBV9

CDR3aa: CASQGDSGEQFF
j_gene: TRBJ2-1
v_gene: TRBV13

CDR3aa: CSANSGGDTGELFF
j_gene: TRBJ2-2
v_gene: TRBV20-1

CDR3aa: CASGPDPCGGRGGQPQHF
j_gene: TRBJ1-5
v_gene: TRBV12-5

CDR3aa: CASSSGTGGWETQYF
j_gene: TRBJ2-5
v_gene: TRBV7-8

CDR3aa: CASRKEGGPNGGYTF
j_gene: TRBJ1-2
v_gene: TRBV7-9

CDR3aa: CSVEDLGLTGAALMETQYF
j_gene: .
v_gene: TRBV29-1

CDR3aa: CASSSDSRQPQHF
j_gene: TRBJ1-5
v_gene: TRBV18

CDR3aa: CASKDRHSGNTIYF
j_gene: TRBJ1-3
v_gene: TRBV28

CDR3aa: CSVEDRRQGNIQYF
j_gene: TRBJ2-4
v_gene: TRBV29-1

CDR3aa: CASVTDQGDSPLHF
j_gene: TRBJ1-6
v_gene: TRBV12-5

CDR3aa: CASSLGPWTGYDEQYF
j_gene: TRBJ2-7
v_gene: TRBV27